Listed below are T cell receptor beta chains from one sample, sequenced in a study of T cell responses to AZD1222 COVID-19 vaccine. Generated by immunoSEQ multiplex PCR, the TCRdb table keeps only in-frame clones and is missing some. The table has 130,000 or so clones, around 92% seen once; the top ten hold around 1.9%. The sample here was peripheral blood, taken 28 days after the second AZD1222 dose. The receptors originated from an adult who received the AZD1222 COVID-19 vaccine. Each CDR3 is given with its conserved first and last residue. D genes are given only for firm matches. Expanded clones are given a class, and other clones once, few, many or no size at all.

j_gene: TRBJ2-4
abundance: -
v_gene: TRBV11-2
d_gene: TRBD1
CDR3aa: CASSKIDRGLAKNIQYF
CDR3nt: TGTGCCAGCAGCAAAATCGACAGGGGTCTAGCCAAAAACATTCAGTACTTC

j_gene: TRBJ2-1
abundance: -
v_gene: TRBV9
d_gene: TRBD2
CDR3aa: CASSPHPGTSGGQYNEQFF
CDR3nt: TGTGCCAGCAGCCCCCACCCCGGGACTAGCGGGGGCCAGTACAATGAGCAGTTCTTC

j_gene: TRBJ2-1
abundance: -
v_gene: TRBV6-5
d_gene: -
CDR3aa: CASSSGQEVNEQFF
CDR3nt: TGTGCCAGCAGCTCAGGACAAGAGGTCAATGAGCAGTTCTTC

j_gene: TRBJ1-3
abundance: -
v_gene: TRBV3-1/TRBV3-2
d_gene: TRBD1
CDR3aa: CASSQGTGENTIYF
CDR3nt: TGTGCCAGCAGCCAAGGGACAGGGGAAAACACCATATATTTT

j_gene: TRBJ1-6
abundance: -
v_gene: TRBV28
d_gene: -
CDR3aa: CASMDGNNSPLHF
CDR3nt: TGTGCCAGCATGGACGGGAATAATTCACCCCTCCACTTT

j_gene: TRBJ2-1
abundance: once
v_gene: TRBV6-5
d_gene: -
CDR3aa: CAHQPGVSYNEQFF
CDR3nt: TGTGCGCATCAACCGGGAGTATCCTACAATGAGCAGTTCTTC

j_gene: TRBJ2-3
abundance: -
v_gene: TRBV19
d_gene: TRBD2
CDR3aa: CASSIGPLSGRASHDTQYF
CDR3nt: TGTGCCAGTAGTATAGGCCCCCTTAGCGGGAGGGCCTCCCACGATACGCAGTATTTT

j_gene: TRBJ2-3
abundance: -
v_gene: TRBV5-8
d_gene: -
CDR3aa: CASSLGPYSGDTQYF
CDR3nt: TGTGCCAGCAGCTTGGGACCTTACTCGGGAGATACGCAGTATTTT

j_gene: TRBJ1-5
abundance: -
v_gene: TRBV7-2
d_gene: -
CDR3aa: CASSLAGRLNQPQHF
CDR3nt: TGTGCCAGCAGCTTAGCCGGTCGCCTCAATCAGCCCCAGCATTTT

j_gene: TRBJ2-3
abundance: -
v_gene: TRBV18
d_gene: -
CDR3aa: CASSPGGRNTQYF
CDR3nt: TGTGCCAGCTCACCTGGCGGGCGGAATACGCAGTATTTT

j_gene: TRBJ2-1
abundance: -
v_gene: TRBV7-3
d_gene: -
CDR3aa: CASSSELASNEQFF
CDR3nt: TGTGCCAGCAGCTCCGAACTAGCTTCCAATGAGCAGTTCTTC

j_gene: TRBJ2-1
abundance: -
v_gene: TRBV3-1/TRBV3-2
d_gene: TRBD2
CDR3aa: CASSPTSGGFYNEQFF
CDR3nt: TGTGCCAGCAGTCCCACTAGCGGGGGGTTCTACAATGAGCAGTTCTTC

j_gene: TRBJ1-2
abundance: -
v_gene: TRBV11-2
d_gene: TRBD1
CDR3aa: CASSPPDRVYGYTF
CDR3nt: TGTGCCAGCAGCCCCCCCGACAGGGTATATGGCTACACCTTC

j_gene: TRBJ2-3
abundance: -
v_gene: TRBV7-3
d_gene: -
CDR3aa: CASSLFSTDTQYF
CDR3nt: TGTGCCAGCAGCTTATTCAGCACAGATACGCAGTATTTT

j_gene: TRBJ2-4
abundance: -
v_gene: TRBV10-1
d_gene: -
CDR3aa: CASSVSGTKNIQYF
CDR3nt: TGCGCCAGCAGCGTCTCGGGCACCAAAAACATTCAGTACTTC

j_gene: TRBJ1-3
abundance: once
v_gene: TRBV2
d_gene: -
CDR3aa: CASSPTGNTIYF
CDR3nt: TGTGCCAGCAGCCCTACTGGAAACACCATATATTTT

j_gene: TRBJ2-3
abundance: -
v_gene: TRBV5-1
d_gene: -
CDR3aa: CASSLEGRVRADTQYF
CDR3nt: TGCGCCAGCAGCTTGGAGGGCAGGGTGAGGGCAGATACGCAGTATTTT

j_gene: TRBJ1-1
abundance: -
v_gene: TRBV3-1/TRBV3-2
d_gene: -
CDR3aa: CASSQEGAGVAFF
CDR3nt: TGTGCCAGCAGCCAAGAGGGGGCGGGGGTAGCTTTCTTT

j_gene: TRBJ1-3
abundance: -
v_gene: TRBV19
d_gene: -
CDR3aa: CASSWTSSGNTIYF
CDR3nt: TGTGCCAGTAGTTGGACGTCCTCTGGAAACACCATATATTTT

j_gene: TRBJ2-1
abundance: -
v_gene: TRBV19
d_gene: -
CDR3aa: CASSIGASSYYNEQFF
CDR3nt: TGTGCCAGTAGTATAGGGGCTAGCAGTTACTACAATGAGCAGTTCTTC

j_gene: TRBJ1-1
abundance: -
v_gene: TRBV19
d_gene: -
CDR3aa: CASKPSLASTEAFF
CDR3nt: TGTGCCAGTAAGCCCAGTCTAGCCAGCACTGAAGCTTTCTTT

j_gene: TRBJ1-4
abundance: -
v_gene: TRBV5-1
d_gene: -
CDR3aa: CASSSRGGQPTRDHEKLFF
CDR3nt: TGCGCCAGCAGTTCCCGGGGGGGGCAGCCGACGCGTGACCATGAAAAACTGTTTTTT